This note documents a single T cell receptor beta chain sequence. This sample is drawn from a study of blood T cell repertoires in COVID-19. About the research overall: From the United States, Italy and Spain came samples of acute and convalescent COVID-19. T cells, B-cell-depleted T cells, or PBMCs supplied cDNA or gDNA.

TCRdb keeps only in-frame clones here, not all; method: immunoSEQ multiplex PCR. Of 59,000 or so clones in the sample, 80% are singletons; the top ten hold about 7.1%. The CDR3 runs to 15 residues. Trimming shortened V by 4 bases and J by 0 bases, and 8 bases separated the two germline ends. Germline V gene data show CDR1 as SGHRS and CDR2 as YFSETQ. The rearrangement links TRBV5-1 to TRBJ2-6; D gene uncertain. Source material: peripheral blood. The sequence was obtained from a man in his 60s with acute or convalescent COVID-19. The CDR3 here is CASSPSVSGANVLTF. Here the CDR3 DNA reads TGCGCCAGCAGCCCTTCAGTCTCTGGGGCCAACGTCCTGACTTTC. Together with reference TRBV5-1 and TRBJ2-6, the CDR3 gives the full variable domain: KAGVTQTPRYLIKTRGQQVTLSCSPISGHRSVSWYQQTPGQGLQFLFEYFSETQRNKGNFPGRFSGRQFSNSRSEMNVSTLELGDSALYLCASSPSVSGANVLTFGAGSRLTVL.